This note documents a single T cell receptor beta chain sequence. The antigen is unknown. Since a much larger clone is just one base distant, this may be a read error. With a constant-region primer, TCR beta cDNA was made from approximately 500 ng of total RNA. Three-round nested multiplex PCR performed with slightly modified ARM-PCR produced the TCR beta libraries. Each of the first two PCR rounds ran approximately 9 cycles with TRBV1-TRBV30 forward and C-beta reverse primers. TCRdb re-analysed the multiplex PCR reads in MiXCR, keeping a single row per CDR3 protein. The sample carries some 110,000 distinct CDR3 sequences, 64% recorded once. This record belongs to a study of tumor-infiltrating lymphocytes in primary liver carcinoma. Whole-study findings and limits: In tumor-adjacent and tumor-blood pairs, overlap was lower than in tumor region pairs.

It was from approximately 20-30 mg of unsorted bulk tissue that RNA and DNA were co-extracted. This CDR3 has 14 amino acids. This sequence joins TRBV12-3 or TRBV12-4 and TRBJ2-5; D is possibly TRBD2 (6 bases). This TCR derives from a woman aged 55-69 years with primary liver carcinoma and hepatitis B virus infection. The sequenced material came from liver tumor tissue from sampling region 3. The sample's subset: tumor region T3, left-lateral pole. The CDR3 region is CASSLGLPGETQCF. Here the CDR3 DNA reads TGTGCCAGCAGTTTAGGACTACCGGGAGAGACCCAGTGCTTC.